The 30 T cell receptor beta chains in this list originate from one sample, sequenced in a study of T-cell memory formation after mild COVID-19. TCRdb re-called the 5' RACE reads through MiXCR, storing one row per CDR3 protein. The data show fewer than 250,000 distinct CDR3 sequences, 27% seen once. The sequenced sample consisted of PBMCs or a T cell subset sorted from them (not recorded which). These receptors were obtained from an adult woman who had mild COVID-19 (a few samples of this study predate the infection). Cell type and time point are not known.

This clonotype was seen at least ten times. The chain is built from TRBV7-2 and TRBJ2-5; 10 nucleotides match TRBD1. This CDR3 is 14 amino acids long. V dropped 7 bases and J dropped 9; count of bases not matched to a gene: 11. Germline loops: CDR1 SGHTA, CDR2 FQGNSA. The CDR3 DNA reads TGTGCCAGCACCCTAACCCGACAGGGGGCGGCCCAGTACTTC. Amino acids: CASTLTRQGAAQYF.

V gene TRBV7-2 combines with J gene TRBJ2-3; 16 bases match TRBD2. V was pared by 0 bases and J by 14 bases, with 8 bases of the junction left unmatched. Germline CDR1 is SGHTA and CDR2 is FQGNSA. There are 16 residues in the CDR3. In DNA, the CDR3 is TGTGCCAGCAGCTTAGCGGGGACTAGCGGGAGGGATCAACTGTATTTT. Protein: CASSLAGTSGRDQLYF.

The chain joins TRBV5-5 to TRBJ1-2; D unresolved. The CDR3 is 12 amino acids. CDR1 SGHKS and CDR2 YYEKEE come from the germline V gene (reference sequence). V was clipped by 0 bases and J by 7 bases, with 7 bases between them. The CDR3 loop reads CASSLELGGYTF. For the CDR3, the DNA is TGTGCCAGCAGCTTGGAGCTGGGTGGCTACACCTTC.

The rearrangement uses TRBV5-6 and TRBJ2-3; 9 bases match TRBD1. CDR3 length: 15 residues. J gave up 3 bases and V 4 bases, and 6 bases lay outside the gene matches. Germline CDR1 and CDR2: SGHDT and YYEEEE. The CDR3 nucleotides are TGTGCCAGCAGCCACGGGACAGGGCGAACAGATACGCAGTATTTT. This codes for CASSHGTGRTDTQYF.

J is TRBJ2-1 and V is TRBV20-1; maybe TRBD2 (5 bases). CDR3 size: 18 residues. With 3 bases removed from V and 3 bases from J, the gap between germline ends came to 24 bases. CDR1 is DFQATT and CDR2 is SNEGSKA in the germline V gene (reference sequence). This CDR3 is CSASGDNSVGESYNEQFF. CDR3 DNA sequence: TGCAGTGCTAGCGGGGATAATAGCGTCGGGGAAAGCTACAATGAGCAGTTCTTC.

Only a few counts were recorded for this clonotype. The CDR3 DNA reads as TGTGCCCTCTCCTATAGCGGGAGGTTGGCTACGCAGTATTTT. Amino acid sequence: CALSYSGRLATQYF. V and J are TRBV30 and TRBJ2-3; 10 bases agree with TRBD2. This CDR3 is 14 amino acids long. Germline CDR1 is GTSNPN and CDR2 is SVGIG (reference sequence). With V trimmed by 8 bases and J by 8 bases, 13 bases remained unmatched.

This sequence joins TRBV29-1 and TRBJ2-2; 10 bases are shared with TRBD1. The CDR3 sequence is 17 residues long. V lost 4 bases, J lost 1 base, and 9 bases stayed unmatched. Germline V gives CDR1 SQVTM, CDR2 ANQGSEA. This CDR3 is CSVAGWWDRGNTGELFF. CDR3 sequence (DNA): TGCAGCGTTGCTGGATGGTGGGACAGGGGGAACACCGGGGAGCTGTTTTTT.

This clonotype was seen a handful of times. The chain employs TRBV5-6 and TRBJ2-3; no definite D call. Germline-derived CDR1 and CDR2 are SGHDT and YYEEEE. V shed 1 base and J shed 10 bases, with 10 bases lying between them. The CDR3 sequence is 12 residues long. The CDR3 region is CASSLRSAPQYF. The CDR3 nucleotides read TGTGCCAGCAGCTTGCGCTCAGCTCCGCAGTATTTT.

The genes are TRBV7-9 and TRBJ2-2; TRBD1 might be the D (5 bases). Germline V gives CDR1 SEHNR, CDR2 FQNEAQ (reference sequence). Trimming removed 1 base at V and 4 bases at J, with 10 bases between. The CDR3 loop spans 15 amino acids. The CDR3 is CASSLGQGATGELFF. CDR3 in DNA: TGTGCCAGCAGCTTAGGGCAGGGTGCCACCGGGGAGCTGTTTTTT.

This clonotype was detected ten times or more. CDR3 amino acids: CSVEGPTGGHTEAFF. The CDR3 DNA reads TGCAGCGTTGAAGGGCCCACCGGGGGGCACACTGAAGCTTTCTTT. This chain links TRBV29-1 with TRBJ1-1; TRBD1 is a possible D gene (6 bases). Trimming pared 1 base from V and 3 bases from J, leaving 15 bases between. CDR3 size: 15 residues. The germline CDR1 and CDR2 sequences are SQVTM and ANQGSEA.

Of note for this clonotype: The junction shows a germline mismatch at one end, possibly a read error. The chain is built from TRBV24-1 and TRBJ2-7; unclear D gene. CDR1 and CDR2 (germline): KGHDR, SFDVKD. The CDR3 contains 16 residues. CDR3 nucleotides: TGTGCCACCAGTGATTTGCCCGGACCCCTGAGCGCGACGGGTGGCTTC. Residues: CATSDLPGPLSATGGF.

The chain carries TRBV24-1 and TRBJ2-3; D remains ambiguous. Germline V CDR1 and CDR2: KGHDR, SFDVKD. This CDR3 has 18 amino acids. V shed 1 base and J shed 0 bases, with 16 bases lying between them. The CDR3 DNA reads TGTGCCACCAGTGATTTCCCCAGACAAGATACTAGCACAGATACGCAGTATTTT. This sequence encodes CATSDFPRQDTSTDTQYF.

This clonotype was detected a few times. V usage is TRBV5-1 and J usage is TRBJ1-2; a weak D match, TRBD1 (6 bases). The V gene lost 4 bases and the J gene lost 0 bases, with 10 bases spanning the gap. CDR3 size: 14 residues. Germline V gene sequence: CDR1 SGHRS, CDR2 YFSETQ. The DNA of the CDR3 is TGCGCCAGCAGCACCGGGACAACTAACTATGGCTACACCTTC. Translating it yields CASSTGTTNYGYTF.

This clonotype has only a few counts. The genes are TRBV11-2 and TRBJ2-3; 8 bases match TRBD1. CDR1 and CDR2 (germline): SGHAT, FQNNGV. The CDR3 loop spans 15 amino acids. Trimming cost V 6 bases and J 1 base; bases outside gene matches: 6. CDR3 region: CASSRPGGGTDTQYF. CDR3 in DNA: TGTGCCAGCAGTCGTCCAGGGGGCGGCACAGATACGCAGTATTTT.

This chain connects TRBV6-2 or TRBV6-3 to TRBJ2-3; TRBD1 aligns across 9 bases. The CDR3 is 15 amino acids. Looked up from germline, CDR1 is MNHEY and CDR2 is SVGEGT. V gave up 4 bases and J gave up 1 base; unmatched junction bases: 3. CDR3: CASSWDREGTDTQYF. CDR3 coding DNA: TGTGCCAGCAGTTGGGACAGGGAAGGCACAGATACGCAGTATTTT.

This clonotype was picked up a small number of times. The chain joins TRBV20-1 to TRBJ2-7; maybe TRBD1 (6 bases). Germline values: CDR1 DFQATT, CDR2 SNEGSKA (reference sequence). With 6 bases removed from V and 5 bases from J, the gap between germline ends came to 20 bases. This CDR3 is built from 14 residues. CDR3 amino acids: CSAGHRAGADEQYF. The CDR3 nucleotides read TGCAGTGCCGGCCACAGGGCCGGAGCCGACGAGCAGTACTTC.

This clonotype was seen a few times. The chain links TRBV9 to TRBJ2-7; D unclear. The V gene lost 7 bases and the J gene lost 0 bases, with 14 bases spanning the gap. Germline assignment: CDR1 SGDLS and CDR2 YYNGEE. The CDR3 has 14 residues. This chain's CDR3 is CASVSHSVSYEQYF. CDR3 DNA: TGTGCCAGCGTTTCGCACAGTGTCTCCTACGAGCAGTACTTC.

This clonotype has more than one count but fewer than ten. The V call is TRBV7-9, the J call TRBJ2-5; D is perhaps TRBD1 (5 bases). This CDR3 region has 16 residues. V gave up 1 base and J gave up 2 bases, with 14 bases separating them. The germline CDR1 and CDR2 sequences are SEHNR and FQNEAQ (reference sequence). In DNA form, the CDR3 reads TGTGCCAGCAGCTTAGGGCCAGGGCCCGAACAAGAGACCCAGTACTTC. Residues: CASSLGPGPEQETQYF.

This clonotype came up a few times. J is TRBJ2-1 and V is TRBV7-2, with TRBD2 matching over 11 bases. The CDR3 is 17 amino acids. The J segment lost 0 bases and the V segment lost 5 bases, leaving 6 bases of the junction unmatched. CDR1 and CDR2 (germline): SGHTA, FQGNSA. The CDR3 loop reads CASSQRLAGLSYNEQFF. As DNA, the CDR3 is TGTGCCAGCAGCCAAAGACTAGCGGGGCTCTCCTACAATGAGCAGTTCTTC.

The rearrangement links TRBV5-1 to TRBJ2-7; a possible D gene is TRBD1 (5 bases). Germline assignment: CDR1 SGHRS and CDR2 YFSETQ. The CDR3 contains 14 residues. The ends were cut back, 1 base at V and 1 base at J, with 9 bases in the middle. The CDR3 sequence: CASSLKAGSYEQYF. CDR3 coding DNA: TGCGCCAGCAGCTTGAAGGCAGGGTCCTACGAGCAGTACTTC.

This clonotype came up a few times. The rearrangement uses TRBV4-1 and TRBJ2-7; D is unresolved. The germline V gene has CDR1 MGHRA and CDR2 YSYEKL. This CDR3 has 17 amino acids. V shed 1 base and J shed 0 bases, with 16 bases lying between them. The CDR3 region is CASSQVGRGRSSYEQYF. CDR3 DNA: TGCGCCAGCAGCCAAGTCGGAAGAGGACGAAGCTCCTACGAGCAGTACTTC.

The chain has TRBV20-1 and TRBJ1-2, with a tentative D call TRBD1 (5 bases). Germline V lookup: CDR1 DFQATT, CDR2 SNEGSKA (reference sequence). The V gene lost 6 bases and the J gene lost 0 bases, with 17 bases spanning the gap. This CDR3 comprises 15 residues. CDR3: CSAARRGAPNYGYTF. CDR3 bases: TGCAGTGCCGCAAGGCGAGGGGCGCCTAACTATGGCTACACCTTC.

The chain couples TRBV7-6 to TRBJ1-6; no clear D gene. The germline V and J ends were trimmed by 5 bases and 9 bases, with 17 bases remaining between them. This CDR3 has 15 amino acids. Per germline, CDR1 SGHVS and CDR2 FNYEAQ. CDR3 amino acids: CASSRTGNSASPLHF. The DNA of the CDR3 is TGTGCCAGCAGCCGGACTGGGAATTCCGCTTCACCCCTCCACTTT.

The rearrangement links TRBV4-3 to TRBJ1-1, with D maybe TRBD1 (5 bases). CDR1 is LGHNA and CDR2 is YSLEER in the germline V gene. The germline V and J ends were trimmed by 4 bases and 6 bases, with 15 bases remaining between them. This CDR3 is 14 amino acids long. The DNA of the CDR3 is TGCGCCAGCAGCCTCGGGACTTTGGGCGCTGAAGCTTTCTTT. Translation: CASSLGTLGAEAFF.

The chain carries TRBV6-5 and TRBJ2-1; no reliable D call. The V and J ends lost 5 bases and 10 bases respectively, with 12 bases between them. This CDR3 has 12 residues. Germline V gene lookup returns CDR1 MNHEY and CDR2 SVGAGI. As DNA, the CDR3 is TGTGCCAGCAGTGATTGGGGAAGAGAGCAGTTCTTC. Translated: CASSDWGREQFF.

This clonotype came up once. This chain links TRBV5-1 with TRBJ2-5; unclear D gene. The CDR3 has 17 amino acids. Germline loops: CDR1 SGHRS, CDR2 YFSETQ. The V end lost 4 bases, the J end lost 5 bases, and 24 bases lay between the germline ends. The CDR3 spells CASSPWGGGGPHETQYF. The CDR3, as DNA: TGCGCCAGCAGCCCATGGGGTGGCGGCGGACCTCACGAGACCCAGTACTTC.

The gene calls are TRBV19 and TRBJ2-2; perhaps TRBD1 as D (6 bases). The CDR3 covers 15 residues. In germline, CDR1 is LNHDA, CDR2 SQIVND (reference sequence). V was cut by 5 bases and J by 0 bases, with 10 bases left in between. The CDR3 bases are TGTGCCAGTAGTGGACAGCTCGCGAACACCGGGGAGCTGTTTTTT. It translates to CASSGQLANTGELFF.

The chain joins TRBV7-2 to TRBJ2-2, with 7 bases identical to TRBD2. Per germline, CDR1 SGHTA and CDR2 FQGNSA. J lost 2 bases, V lost 2 bases, and 8 bases had no gene match. The CDR3 is 17 amino acids. DNA for the CDR3: TGTGCCAGCAGCTTATGGGGGAGGGGCTCAAACACCGGGGAGCTGTTTTTT. Its protein is CASSLWGRGSNTGELFF.

This clonotype was counted between two and nine times. The rearrangement links TRBV4-1 to TRBJ2-3; D is unresolved. CDR1 is MGHRA, CDR2 YSYEKL, per germline. The V gene lost 3 bases and the J gene lost 7 bases, with 11 bases spanning the gap. The length of the CDR3 is 13 residues. The CDR3 DNA reads TGCGCCAGCAGCCACAAAATAACATATACGCAGTATTTT. The encoded protein is CASSHKITYTQYF.

V gene TRBV11-2 combines with J gene TRBJ2-4; weak D call: TRBD1 (6 bases). Deletions cut 2 bases from V and 4 bases from J, with 15 bases between. This CDR3 is built from 16 residues. Germline-derived CDR1 and CDR2 are SGHAT and FQNNGV. The CDR3 region is CASSLIRGENKNIQYF. The CDR3 DNA is TGTGCCAGCAGCTTAATCAGGGGCGAAAATAAAAACATTCAGTACTTC.